Described below is a single TCR beta chain sequence and its context. There are a few counts of this clone. It has no known antigen specificity. No base qualities exist here, and no much larger clone lies one base off it. CDR1 and CDR2 (SGHNT, YYREEE) derive from the germline V gene (reference sequence). Reading from cysteine to phenylalanine, the CDR3 counts 15 amino acids. This entry keeps only the CDR3 DNA: 45 bases, framed from base 1. V is reduced by 1 base and J by 9 bases, leaving a spacing of 14 bases between them. One collaborating source in Seattle enrolled patients during active infection and followed them longitudinally through the course of disease. The collaborating institutions used their own protocols to collect whole blood in K2EDTA tubes. Collaborator samples were shipped for TCRbeta analysis as frozen whole blood, isolated PBMCs, or DNA extracted from either sample type. The entry originates in a study of blood T cell repertoires in COVID-19 (TCRdb year 2020). Context from the whole study: The collaborator samples originated in the United States, Italy and Spain and spanned the acute and convalescent phases of COVID-19. Where available, HLA class I and class II types were obtained from metadata supplied by the sample provider rather than from assay-based typing. The repertoires were made available in a free public database intended to serve as a resource for research on the immune response to SARS-CoV-2. Subjects who had been exposed to COVID-19, were actively infected with it, or had recovered from it provided the deeply sampled blood TCRbeta repertoires that made up the dataset. The prospective study material was composed of cDNA or gDNA derived from T cells, B-cell-depleted T cells, or PBMCs. The samples were drawn from two sources: the first 160 participants of the ongoing ImmuneRACE study, and 950 to 1,500 subjects contributed by 6 global collaborators. Nearly every sample came with metadata listing a de-identified subject ID, COVID-19 status, age in years and sex.

Points the paper makes about the study in general: How much clinical and demographic metadata was included differed by source and by participant, and the metadata was provided uncurated.

TCRbeta CDR3 regions were amplified from genomic DNA using the immunoSEQ Assay, a bias-controlled multiplex PCR. The authors' analysis ran thus. The number of nucleated cells in each sample was estimated from the amplification of reference gene primers within the assay. To quantify the absolute abundance of each unique TCRbeta CDR3 rearrangement, sequence reads were collapsed and filtered. For each sample, productive Simpson clonality was calculated as the square root of Simpson's diversity index across productive rearrangements. This is the immuneACCESS table as TCRdb keeps it, with only in-frame sequences that have V and J called. A part of the clones is gone; compared with another copy, unresolved V genes explain less than half, and the rest is unexplained. V, J and clone size are those of that table, while D and trimming were read from the DNA. This sample lists about 180,000 clones; roughly 78% were detected once. Roughly 8% of the sample is held by the ten biggest clonotypes.

What was sequenced was peripheral blood. This sequence originates from a woman in her sixties or seventies with COVID-19, enrolled during active disease. The receptor chain draws on TRBV5-4 and TRBJ1-6; the D gene is possibly TRBD1, with 5 bases matching. The CDR3 loop reads CASSLSGLSGSPLHF. DNA sequence: TGTGCCAGCAGCTTGTCAGGGCTAAGTGGTTCACCCCTCCACTTT.